This T cell receptor (beta chain) was sequenced in a study of blood T cell repertoires in COVID-19. Study-wide background: PBMCs, B-cell-depleted T cells, or T cells provided the cDNA or gDNA that made up the material.

There are 17 residues in the CDR3. From germline, CDR1 is LGHNT and CDR2 FRNRAP. V shed 2 bases and J 4 bases; nucleotides not matched to a gene: 12. How the authors handled the data: Quantification of nucleated cells was approximated via reference gene primer amplification. TCRdb keeps only in-frame clones here, not all; method: immunoSEQ multiplex PCR. The V and J calls and clone size are taken from that table; D and trimming were inferred from the DNA. The sample consists of some 250,000 clones, about 83% of them appearing once. The sample consisted of peripheral blood. The chain uses TRBV12-5 and TRBJ2-3; 7 bases are shared with TRBD1. The source is a man at least 80 years old with acute or convalescent COVID-19. The CDR3 DNA is TGTGCTAGTGGTTTGCTACTACAGGGGTTGAAGCCAGATACGCAGTATTTT. Its translation: CASGLLLQGLKPDTQYF.